What follows describes a single T cell receptor (beta chain). The RNA, 0.5 to 1 ug, was put through reverse transcription using random hexamers. An immunoSEQ multiplex PCR amplified TCR beta CDR3 over 54 Vbeta and 13 Jbeta. TCRdb used MiXCR to reprocess the immunoSEQ multiplex PCR reads, holding one entry per CDR3 protein. Of about 200,000 distinct CDR3 sequences listed, 95% are singletons. The CDR3 consists of 14 residues. V was shortened by 2 bases and J by 6 bases, with 15 bases between the two germline ends. Germline-derived CDR1 and CDR2 are DFQATT and SNEGSKA (reference sequence). The entry originates in a study of CD8 T cells in Susac syndrome. CD8+ and CD4+ T cells from blood underwent TCR beta sequencing. Negative isolation was used for CD8+ and CD4+ T cells, and FACS enrichment was applied to TEMRA cells.

This TCR was sampled from a human donor in good health. V is TRBV20-1 and J is TRBJ2-3, with D possibly being TRBD2 (7 bases). Sequenced sample: CD4+ T cells from PBMCs. CDR3 nucleotide sequence: TGCAGTGCTAGAAGCGGGGTTGGGGGCGATACGCAGTATTTT. Protein product: CSARSGVGGDTQYF.